Following are 32 T cell receptor beta chains from one sample sequenced in a study of control samples from healthy donors and cancer patients. The table came from immunoSEQ multiplex PCR; TCRdb's copy has only in-frame clones and leaves some out. The sample gives some 56,000 clones, 85% to 95% of which show up once; less than 2.5% is in the top ten. Specimen: blood. The origin of the receptors is a man between 25 and 39 years old in good health.

This clone was seen once. This rearrangement joins TRBV18 to TRBJ2-3; TRBD2 aligns across 10 bases. J was trimmed by 6 bases and V by 4 bases; bases with no gene match: 4. From germline, CDR1 is KGHSH and CDR2 LQKENI. There are 14 residues in the CDR3. The DNA for the CDR3 is TGTGCCAGCTCACTCCTAGCGGGAGATGATACGCAGTATTTT. It encodes CASSLLAGDDTQYF.

This chain joins TRBV7-3 and TRBJ2-7; tentative D call: TRBD1 (5 bases). The CDR3 consists of 15 residues. Per germline, CDR1 SGHTA and CDR2 FQGTGA. V lost 5 bases and J 5 bases, leaving 19 bases between the germline ends. Written as DNA, the CDR3 is TGTGCCAGCAGCCTACTGGGGCTAGGTACTGACGAGCAGTACTTC. Translated: CASSLLGLGTDEQYF.

The chain carries TRBV5-4 and TRBJ2-7, with 9 bases lining up with TRBD1. The junction had 9 bases not matched to a gene; V was cut back by 4 bases and J by 4 bases. This CDR3 has 15 residues. CDR1 is SGHNT and CDR2 is YYREEE in the germline V gene (reference sequence). The CDR3 sequence is CASSRAGTGSYEQYF. The CDR3 nucleotides are TGTGCCAGCAGCAGAGCCGGGACAGGGTCGTACGAGCAGTACTTC.

This rearrangement joins TRBV19 to TRBJ1-2, with D possibly being TRBD1 (6 bases). CDR3 size: 12 residues. V was shortened by 1 base and J by 8 bases, with 8 bases between the two germline ends. Germline V gene data show CDR1 as LNHDA and CDR2 as SQIVND (reference sequence). CDR3 loop: CASSIGTGGYTF. The CDR3 DNA sequence: TGTGCCAGTAGTATAGGAACAGGGGGCTACACCTTC. Variable domain in full (rest from reference TRBV19 and TRBJ1-2): DGGITQSPKYLFRKEGQNVTLSCEQNLNHDAMYWYRQDPGQGLRLIYYSQIVNDFQKGDIAEGYSVSREKKESFPLTVTSAQKNPTAFYLCASSIGTGGYTFGSGTRLTVV.

The CDR3 coding sequence is TGTGCCAGCAGCTTTGGCGGCACAGATACGCAGTATTTT. Translation gives CASSFGGTDTQYF. The V call is TRBV7-9, the J call TRBJ2-3; D not certain. This CDR3 is 13 amino acids long. V shed 3 bases and J shed 1 base, with 5 bases lying between them. Germline V lookup: CDR1 SEHNR, CDR2 FQNEAQ (reference sequence).

V gene TRBV5-1 combines with J gene TRBJ2-1, with D possibly matching TRBD2 (6 bases). Germline CDR1 reads SGHRS; CDR2 reads YFSETQ. V shed 2 bases and J shed 8 bases, with 20 bases lying between them. The CDR3 runs 16 residues. Here the CDR3 reads CASSFSGRKEYHEQFF. The CDR3 region has the DNA TGCGCCAGCAGCTTTAGCGGAAGGAAGGAGTACCATGAGCAGTTCTTC.

V gene TRBV15 combines with J gene TRBJ1-1, with no clear D. V lost 0 bases and J lost 11, with 13 bases in between. The germline gives CDR1 LNHNV, CDR2 YYDKDF (reference sequence). The CDR3 loop spans 13 amino acids. This CDR3 reads CATSRDRPHGAFF. In DNA, the CDR3 is TGTGCCACCAGCAGAGATCGGCCGCACGGGGCTTTCTTT.

This chain joins TRBV2 and TRBJ2-3, with D possibly being TRBD1 (6 bases). Germline-derived CDR1 and CDR2 are SNHLY and FYNNEI. V was trimmed by 7 bases and J by 7 bases, leaving 18 bases between them. CDR3 length: 14 amino acids. CDR3 nucleotide sequence: TGTGCCAGCACTGGCAGGGGATCCCCCCATACGCAGTATTTT. Its protein product is CASTGRGSPHTQYF. The complete variable domain, with remaining parts taken from reference TRBV2 and TRBJ2-3, reads EPEVTQTPSHQVTQMGQEVILRCVPISNHLYFYWYRQILGQKVEFLVSFYNNEISEKSEIFDDQFSVERPDGSNFTLKIRSTKLEDSAMYFCASTGRGSPHTQYFGPGTRLTVL.

This chain joins TRBV10-1 and TRBJ2-1; TRBD2 agrees at 13 bases. Germline V lookup: CDR1 WNHNN, CDR2 SYGVQD (reference sequence). Trimming at V came to 1 base and at J to 7 bases, leaving 4 bases not matched to a gene. This CDR3 is built from 16 residues. CDR3 protein: CASSEWTSGSFNEQFF. The CDR3 DNA reads as TGCGCCAGCAGTGAGTGGACTAGCGGGAGTTTTAATGAGCAGTTCTTC.

This sequence joins TRBV5-6 and TRBJ1-1; a weak D match, TRBD1 (6 bases). The ends were cut back, 0 bases at V and 0 bases at J, with 9 bases in the middle. This CDR3 has 15 residues. Germline-derived CDR1 and CDR2 are SGHDT and YYEEEE. The chain's CDR3 is CASSLEQGMNTEAFF. CDR3 in DNA: TGTGCCAGCAGCTTGGAACAGGGCATGAACACTGAAGCTTTCTTT.

The CDR3, as DNA: TGTGCCAGCAGTGAAGAGACAAACTACGAGCAGTACTTC. This translates into CASSEETNYEQYF. V gene TRBV2 combines with J gene TRBJ2-7, with D unresolved. V lost 1 base and J 3 bases, leaving 7 bases between the germline ends. CDR1 is SNHLY, CDR2 FYNNEI, per germline. The CDR3 is 13 amino acids. Full variable domain (rest looked up from reference TRBV2 and TRBJ2-7): EPEVTQTPSHQVTQMGQEVILRCVPISNHLYFYWYRQILGQKVEFLVSFYNNEISEKSEIFDDQFSVERPDGSNFTLKIRSTKLEDSAMYFCASSEETNYEQYFGPGTRLTVT.

The chain joins TRBV4-1 to TRBJ2-7; D remains unclear. Germline V gene data show CDR1 as MGHRA and CDR2 as YSYEKL. The CDR3 is 13 residues long. Trimming pared 1 base from V and 4 bases from J, leaving 8 bases between. The CDR3 reads CASSQGVGYEQYF. As DNA, the CDR3 is TGCGCCAGCAGCCAAGGCGTCGGGTACGAGCAGTACTTC.

This chain links TRBV19 with TRBJ2-2; 7 bases align to TRBD2. Germline V gene sequence: CDR1 LNHDA, CDR2 SQIVND (reference sequence). The CDR3 is 16 residues long. V lost 8 bases and J lost 4; bases outside the gene matches: 13. CDR3 region: CASRGLQRGSTGELFF. CDR3 DNA: TGTGCCAGTCGTGGACTCCAGCGGGGCAGCACCGGGGAGCTGTTTTTT.

J is TRBJ2-4 and V is TRBV27; D gene ambiguous. The germline CDR1 and CDR2 sequences are MNHEY and SMNVEV (reference sequence). The CDR3 is 14 amino acids. Trimming pared 6 bases from V and 8 bases from J, leaving 17 bases between. The CDR3 sequence is CASRTSGPGDIQYF. The CDR3 DNA is TGTGCCAGCAGGACCTCGGGCCCTGGGGACATTCAGTACTTC.

This clone was recorded a few times. V is TRBV6-4 and J is TRBJ2-2; D is undetermined. Germline values: CDR1 MRHNA, CDR2 SNTAGT. There are 13 residues in the CDR3. Trimming shortened V by 3 bases and J by 0 bases, and 2 bases separated the two germline ends. CDR3 amino acids: CASSEANTGELFF. The CDR3 DNA reads as TGTGCCAGCAGTGAAGCGAACACCGGGGAGCTGTTTTTT.

V usage is TRBV7-6 and J usage is TRBJ2-3, with TRBD2 matching over 8 bases. V trimming: 5 bases; J trimming: 2 bases; junction bases outside the gene matches: 9. There are 16 residues in the CDR3. Germline V lookup: CDR1 SGHVS, CDR2 FNYEAQ. The CDR3 sequence: CASSPSSGTSTDTQYF. The CDR3 region has the DNA TGTGCCAGCAGCCCTAGTAGCGGGACATCCACAGATACGCAGTATTTT.

The V gene is TRBV11-2, the J gene TRBJ2-2, with D hard to call. CDR1 and CDR2 from the germline V gene are SGHAT and FQNNGV. The CDR3 spans 15 residues. Trimming took 2 bases from V and 0 from J, leaving 7 bases between them. The CDR3 DNA reads TGTGCCAGCAGCTTACTGCGGTCGAACACCGGGGAGCTGTTTTTT. It translates to CASSLLRSNTGELFF.

The rearrangement joins TRBV7-9 to TRBJ1-5; D perhaps matches TRBD1 (6 bases). The CDR3 is 12 residues long. Germline V CDR1 and CDR2: SEHNR, FQNEAQ (reference sequence). Between the trimmed V and J ends, which lost 1 base and 8 bases, there was a span of 6 bases. The CDR3 DNA reads TGTGCCAGCAGCTTAGGACAGGAGCCCCAGCATTTT. Residues: CASSLGQEPQHF.

The chain uses TRBV18 and TRBJ2-7, with D maybe TRBD1 (5 bases). Trimming stripped 3 bases from V and 0 bases from J, with 12 bases between. This CDR3 has 15 amino acids. Looked up from germline, CDR1 is KGHSH and CDR2 is LQKENI. CDR3 sequence (DNA): TGTGCCAGCTCACCGCCCGACAGATTCTCCTACGAGCAGTACTTC. Translating gives CASSPPDRFSYEQYF. Supplemented by reference TRBV18 and TRBJ2-7, the full variable domain reads NAGVMQNPRHLVRRRGQEARLRCSPMKGHSHVYWYRQLPEEGLKFMVYLQKENIIDESGMPKERFSAEFPKEGPSILRIQQVVRGDSAAYFCASSPPDRFSYEQYFGPGTRLTVT.

The chain links TRBV15 to TRBJ1-5; D is perhaps TRBD1 (6 bases). The CDR3 runs 15 residues. Looked up from germline, CDR1 is LNHNV and CDR2 is YYDKDF (reference sequence). V was shortened by 4 bases and J by 0 bases, with 10 bases between the two germline ends. The CDR3 DNA sequence: TGTGCCACCAGCATCAGAGGGGGTAGCAATCAGCCCCAGCATTTT. Amino acid sequence: CATSIRGGSNQPQHF.

This clone was observed a single time. The rearrangement uses TRBV10-3 and TRBJ2-7; TRBD2 agrees at 10 bases. Germline loops: CDR1 ENHRY, CDR2 SYGVKD. This CDR3 region has 14 residues. V shed 3 bases and J 2 bases; nucleotides not matched to a gene: 1. The CDR3 is CAISDLAGAYEQYF. CDR3 bases: TGTGCCATCAGTGACCTAGCGGGAGCCTACGAGCAGTACTTC.

The CDR3 DNA reads as TGTGCCAGCAGCACGACTAGCGGCCAAGAGACCCAGTACTTC. Encoded protein: CASSTTSGQETQYF. The chain couples TRBV28 to TRBJ2-5; 9 bases map to TRBD2. This CDR3 comprises 14 residues. Per the germline V gene, CDR1 is MDHEN and CDR2 is SYDVKM. V lost 6 bases, J lost 1 base, and 3 bases stayed unmatched.

In its sample, this clone was seen a few times. The rearrangement uses TRBV10-3 and TRBJ2-7; D uncertain. The CDR3 extends over 11 amino acids. From germline, CDR1 is ENHRY and CDR2 SYGVKD. With 6 bases removed from V and 5 bases from J, the gap between germline ends came to 8 bases. For the CDR3, the DNA is TGTGCCATCAGCTTGGGAAACGAGCAGTACTTC. It encodes CAISLGNEQYF.

The V and J genes are TRBV3-1 (or the pseudogene TRBV3-2) and TRBJ1-1, with no clear D. The germline CDR1 and CDR2 sequences are LGHDT and YNNKEL (reference sequence). Trimming removed 0 bases from V and 1 base from J, with 6 bases in between. The CDR3 totals 14 residues. The CDR3 region is CASSQDRPNTEAFF. The CDR3 nucleotides are TGTGCCAGCAGCCAAGACAGGCCGAACACTGAAGCTTTCTTT.

This clone appeared a single time. The genes are TRBV6-1 and TRBJ2-1; D not resolved. This CDR3 spans 19 amino acids. CDR1 is MNHNS, CDR2 SASEGT, per germline. The V end lost 2 bases, the J end lost 1 base, and 21 bases lay between the germline ends. The CDR3 DNA sequence: TGTGCCAGCAGTGAAAGGCCCACAATCCGCATTGTATCCTACAATGAGCAGTTCTTC. It encodes CASSERPTIRIVSYNEQFF.

The V and J genes are TRBV15 and TRBJ2-7, with 9 nucleotides matching TRBD2. CDR3 length: 16 residues. CDR1 is LNHNV and CDR2 is YYDKDF in the germline V gene (reference sequence). The V and J ends lost 0 bases and 4 bases, in that order; junction bases with no gene match: 7. The CDR3 protein is CATSREVAGDRYEQYF. Here the CDR3 DNA reads TGTGCCACCAGCAGAGAGGTAGCGGGAGATAGGTACGAGCAGTACTTC.

The V call is TRBV7-9, the J call TRBJ2-2, with TRBD1 matching over 11 bases. J gave up 4 bases and V 6 bases, and 4 bases lay outside the gene matches. This CDR3 spans 15 amino acids. Germline CDR1 SEHNR, CDR2 FQNEAQ (reference sequence). DNA of the CDR3: TGTGCCAGCAGACCGGGACAGGGGGTCACCGGGGAGCTGTTTTTT. Its protein is CASRPGQGVTGELFF.

The chain combines TRBV5-1 with TRBJ1-2, with D hard to call. Looked up from germline, CDR1 is SGHRS and CDR2 is YFSETQ. This CDR3 is 11 amino acids long. Trimming removed 1 base at V and 10 bases at J, with 8 bases between. The CDR3 loop is CASSLLGLYTF. The CDR3 nucleotides read TGCGCCAGCAGCTTGTTAGGGCTCTACACCTTC.

V is TRBV9 and J is TRBJ2-3; TRBD2 aligns across 10 bases. Trimming cost V 4 bases and J 0 bases; bases outside gene matches: 8. Germline V gene data show CDR1 as SGDLS and CDR2 as YYNGEE. This CDR3 spans 17 amino acids. For the CDR3, the DNA is TGTGCCAGCAGCTCCAGGGGGGGACTAGCGAGCACAGATACGCAGTATTTT. Residues: CASSSRGGLASTDTQYF.

The chain joins TRBV5-1 to TRBJ2-3; no definite D call. The CDR3 contains 13 residues. The germline V gene encodes CDR1 SGHRS and CDR2 YFSETQ. V lost 8 bases to trimming and J lost 1 base, with 11 bases between them. The CDR3 loop is CASRNGGTDTQYF. CDR3 coding DNA: TGCGCCAGTCGGAATGGGGGCACAGATACGCAGTATTTT.

The chain recombines TRBV5-1 with TRBJ1-3; D remains ambiguous. The CDR3 runs 14 residues. Trimming left V 0 bases short and J 3 bases short, with 7 bases between. Germline values: CDR1 SGHRS, CDR2 YFSETQ. The CDR3 DNA reads as TGCGCCAGCAGCTTGGGCCCAAATGGAAACACCATATATTTT. Its protein is CASSLGPNGNTIYF.

The CDR3 region is CASSLRTSARSYNEQFF. In DNA, the CDR3 is TGTGCCAGCAGCTTACGAACTAGCGCCCGCTCCTACAATGAGCAGTTCTTC. V usage is TRBV7-2 and J usage is TRBJ2-1; 7 bases are shared with TRBD2. The CDR3 length is 17 residues. Trimming took 2 bases from V and 0 from J; bases not matched to a gene: 7. Per the germline V gene, CDR1 is SGHTA and CDR2 is FQGNSA.